This TCR beta chain comes out of a study of human T cells and chemical hapten exposure. The germline CDR1 and CDR2 sequences are SGHTA and FQGTGA. The V end lost 3 bases, the J end lost 4 bases, and 12 bases lay between the germline ends. The CDR3 consists of 14 residues. This clonotype was counted at least ten times. One entry per CDR3 protein results from TCRdb running MiXCR on the RACE reads. This sample has almost 40,000 distinct CDR3 sequences, with 7.5% to 8% found just once. As for time point: pre-sensitization, week 0. Indicated treatment: therapeutic diphenylcyclopropenone sensitization with weekly scalp DPC.

Sample: whole blood, taken in connection with sensitization to the hapten diphenylcyclopropenone (DPC). The TCR sequence derives from a woman in her 50s with alopecia areata. Some clones in this sample may be carry-over from other donors' samples. The chain recombines TRBV7-3 with TRBJ2-5; possible D gene TRBD2, 6 bases. For the CDR3, the DNA is TGTGCCAGCAGCTTCGGGGGAGCCCCAGAGACCCAGTACTTC. It encodes CASSFGGAPETQYF.